This T cell receptor beta chain was captured in a study of human T cells and chemical hapten exposure. Study summary: After 6 days, upper back 0.01% DPC patch tests were scored. The study's findings and limits: TCRs exceeding a frequency of 1 in 1000 stayed unchanged under DPC sensitization.

CDR3 length equals 13 residues. From germline, CDR1 is SGHNT and CDR2 YYREEE (reference sequence). V was cut by 4 bases and J by 0 bases, with 2 bases left in between. Stated time point: pre-sensitization, week 0. The treatment is: therapeutic diphenylcyclopropenone sensitization with weekly scalp DPC. This clonotype was counted ten times or more. As yet, its antigen is unknown. The library put unique molecular identifiers onto individual cDNA molecules. TCRdb used MiXCR to reprocess the RACE reads, holding one entry per CDR3 protein. The table shows around 380,000 distinct CDR3 sequences, with 5.5% occurring only once.

This clonotype was obtained from a woman between 18 and 29 years old with alopecia areata. Some clones in this sample may be carry-over from other donors' samples. This specimen consisted of whole blood, obtained in connection with sensitization to the hapten diphenylcyclopropenone (DPC). The chain recombines TRBV5-4 with TRBJ2-6; the D is unclear. The DNA of the CDR3 is TGTGCCAGCAGCACCTCTGGGGCCAACGTCCTGACTTTC. Translating it yields CASSTSGANVLTF.